The present T cell receptor (beta chain) was sequenced within a study of Ad26.COV2.S vaccination and SARS-CoV-2 variants. Comments on this clone: Its antigen is not identified.

Sequenced by immunoSEQ multiplex PCR; TCRdb stores in-frame clones only, minus some. This table has about 350,000 clones, around 92% appearing once. General study results and limits: Breadth, reportedly substantial, characterized the spike-specific CD8+ and CD4+ T cell responses after vaccination. Recipients of vaccine and of placebo showed similar breadth of their non-spike TCR repertoires. The TCR breadth and depth analyses may have understated or missed part of the total T cell responses. Spike-specific TCR breadth was greater after Ad26.COV2.S than placebo.

The CDR3 length is 15 residues. V gave up 3 bases and J gave up 2 bases; unmatched junction bases: 2. Germline values: CDR1 LGHNA, CDR2 YNFKEQ. Sequenced material: peripheral blood, taken after recovery from COVID-19. The sequence came from a human donor who had recovered from COVID-19. The V call is TRBV4-2, the J call TRBJ1-2; 11 nucleotides match TRBD1. The DNA for the CDR3 is TGTGCCAGCAGCCAGAGGACAGGGGGCAACTATGGCTACACCTTC. It yields the protein CASSQRTGGNYGYTF.